These 30 T cell receptor beta chains came from one sample sequenced in a study of T cells in Graves' hyperthyroidism and ophthalmopathy. Researchers took RNA transcripts and amplified the TCR beta CDR3 regions from them. First-round RT-PCR with HTBI primers amplified the TCR CDR3 region. TCRdb fed the multiplex PCR reads into MiXCR, producing one record per CDR3 protein. The sample holds fewer than 350,000 distinct CDR3 sequences, approximately 18% seen once. What was sequenced was blood. Source of these receptors: a woman aged 45 to 65 with Graves' hyperthyroidism.

This clonotype was recorded at least ten times. The chain couples TRBV20-1 to TRBJ2-1; D unclear. Trimming left V 7 bases short and J 9 bases short, with 19 bases between. CDR1 DFQATT and CDR2 SNEGSKA come from the germline V gene (reference sequence). There are 13 residues in the CDR3. The CDR3 is CSVRRIDVGEQFF. The CDR3 bases are TGCAGTGTCAGGCGAATCGATGTTGGTGAGCAGTTCTTC.

This clonotype was observed a few times. The chain joins TRBV6-5 to TRBJ1-1; D remains ambiguous. Germline V gives CDR1 MNHEY, CDR2 SVGAGI. This CDR3 is built from 17 residues. V shed 2 bases and J shed 0 bases, with 16 bases lying between them. DNA of the CDR3: TGTGCCAGCAGTTACGTGCGGACTATAAAAATGAACACTGAAGCTTTCTTT. It encodes CASSYVRTIKMNTEAFF.

This clonotype was detected ten times or more. The chain uses TRBV28 and TRBJ2-7, with 9 bases matching TRBD2. The V gene's germline CDR1 is MDHEN and CDR2 SYDVKM. V dropped 4 bases and J dropped 2; count of bases not matched to a gene: 9. The CDR3 spans 16 residues. CDR3 residues: CASSSHGAGGPYEQYF. CDR3 nucleotide sequence: TGTGCCAGCAGTTCTCATGGGGCGGGAGGGCCCTACGAGCAGTACTTC.

The V and J genes are TRBV6-1 and TRBJ1-4; 7 positions agree with TRBD1. With 3 bases clipped from V and 7 bases from J, the junction kept 5 bases outside the gene matches. From germline, CDR1 is MNHNS and CDR2 SASEGT. The CDR3 contains 14 residues. The DNA for the CDR3 is TGTGCCAGCAGTGAGCAGGGGGGGAGTGAAAAACTGTTTTTT. Translation gives CASSEQGGSEKLFF.

At least ten counts were recorded for this clonotype. The rearrangement links TRBV18 to TRBJ1-2; 9 bases map to TRBD1. Germline-derived CDR1 and CDR2 are KGHSH and LQKENI. The CDR3 has 14 amino acids. J gave up 7 bases and V 0 bases, and 3 bases lay outside the gene matches. As DNA, the CDR3 is TGTGCCAGCTCACCACCTACGGGACAGGGTGGCTACACCTTC. It is translated as CASSPPTGQGGYTF. Complete variable domain (other parts from reference TRBV18 and TRBJ1-2): NAGVMQNPRHLVRRRGQEARLRCSPMKGHSHVYWYRQLPEEGLKFMVYLQKENIIDESGMPKERFSAEFPKEGPSILRIQQVVRGDSAAYFCASSPPTGQGGYTFGSGTRLTVV.

Comment on this clonotype: This may stem from a read error, because a much larger clone lies one nucleotide away. It is likely a read error, because the conserved phenylalanine at the end of the CDR3 is missing. The V gene is TRBV12-3 or TRBV12-4, the J gene TRBJ1-3; no clear D gene. There are 14 residues in the CDR3. V was cut by 1 base and J by 0 bases, with 4 bases left in between. As DNA, the CDR3 is TGTGCCAGCAGTTTAGTGAGCTCTGGAAACACCATATATGTT. It specifies CASSLVSSGNTIYV.

The J gene is TRBJ1-1, the V gene TRBV6-1; D not certain. The germline V gene encodes CDR1 MNHNS and CDR2 SASEGT. CDR3 size: 14 residues. V lost 5 bases, J lost 0 bases, and 10 bases lay in between. CDR3 sequence reads: CASSRDRMNTEAFF. In DNA, the CDR3 is TGTGCCAGCAGTCGGGATAGAATGAACACTGAAGCTTTCTTT.

There are a few counts of this clonotype. The rearrangement uses TRBV30 and TRBJ2-1; the D is unclear. The CDR3 length is 11 residues. V lost 3 bases to trimming and J lost 7 bases, with 7 bases between them. CDR1 is GTSNPN and CDR2 is SVGIG in the germline V gene (reference sequence). The CDR3 region has the DNA TGTGCCTGGAGACCGATAAATGAGCAGTTCTTC. The encoded protein is CAWRPINEQFF.

This clonotype was seen repeatedly, ten times or more. The gene calls are TRBV12-3 or TRBV12-4 and TRBJ2-5; D is unresolved. This CDR3 contains 14 residues. Between the trimmed V and J ends, which lost 7 bases and 5 bases, there was a span of 17 bases. CDR3: CASTSLPGMETQYF. Here the CDR3 DNA reads TGTGCCAGCACCTCACTCCCCGGAATGGAGACCCAGTACTTC.

V and J are TRBV9 and TRBJ1-2, with 11 bases matching TRBD1. CDR1 and CDR2 from the germline V gene are SGDLS and YYNGEE. V lost 3 bases and J lost 4; bases outside the gene matches: 5. The CDR3 is 15 residues long. CDR3 loop: CASSARTGGPYGYTF. CDR3 in DNA: TGTGCCAGCAGCGCGAGGACAGGGGGCCCCTATGGCTACACCTTC.

This clonotype was seen only a few times. The chain links TRBV13 to TRBJ2-5; the match to TRBD1 covers 10 bases. The ends lost 5 bases at V and 4 bases at J; junction bases unmatched: 13. CDR1 and CDR2 from the germline V gene are PRHDT and FYEKMQ (reference sequence). This CDR3 has 17 residues. CDR3 amino acids: CASSPKGTGVGRETQYF. DNA of the CDR3: TGTGCCAGCAGCCCCAAGGGGACAGGGGTCGGTAGAGAGACCCAGTACTTC.

This clonotype was seen at least ten times. The rearrangement links TRBV15 to TRBJ2-7; D unclear. The germline V and J ends were trimmed by 0 bases and 2 bases, with 11 bases remaining between them. The CDR3 spans 15 residues. Germline V CDR1 and CDR2: LNHNV, YYDKDF (reference sequence). DNA for the CDR3: TGTGCCACCAGCAGAGAAAGAGGACCGGCCTACGAGCAGTACTTC. Translating gives CATSRERGPAYEQYF.

This clonotype has just a few counts. This sequence joins TRBV20-1 and TRBJ2-3; TRBD1 matches 12 bases. CDR1 is DFQATT and CDR2 is SNEGSKA in the germline V gene (reference sequence). With 3 bases clipped from V and 4 bases from J, the junction kept 5 bases outside the gene matches. This CDR3 region has 15 residues. CDR3 sequence (DNA): TGCAGTGCTAGGCCGGGACAGGGGGCCGCAGATACGCAGTATTTT. Protein sequence: CSARPGQGAADTQYF.

This clonotype was detected ten times or more. This chain uses TRBV30 with TRBJ2-5, with 8 positions matching TRBD1. The germline V gene has CDR1 GTSNPN and CDR2 SVGIG (reference sequence). The CDR3 covers 15 residues. After removal of 1 base from V and 5 bases from J, the junction contained 9 bases not matched to a gene. CDR3 protein: CAWSGLDRGLETQYF. As DNA, the CDR3 is TGTGCCTGGAGTGGTCTTGACAGGGGATTGGAGACCCAGTACTTC.

This clonotype was detected many times. This chain joins TRBV12-5 and TRBJ2-1; D unresolved. Per germline, CDR1 LGHNT and CDR2 FRNRAP. The V gene lost 2 bases and the J gene lost 0 bases, with 5 bases spanning the gap. This CDR3 comprises 14 residues. CDR3 nucleotide sequence: TGTGCTAGTGGTTTGAGGAGCTCCTACAATGAGCAGTTCTTC. Protein: CASGLRSSYNEQFF.

This clonotype was seen many times. The rearrangement uses TRBV7-9 and TRBJ1-2, with D unresolved. In germline, CDR1 is SEHNR, CDR2 FQNEAQ (reference sequence). CDR3 length: 13 amino acids. V dropped 2 bases and J dropped 2 bases, with 6 bases sitting between them. The CDR3 region has the DNA TGTGCCAGCAGCTTACCCCCAAACTATGGCTACACCTTC. It specifies CASSLPPNYGYTF.

This clonotype was recorded at least ten times. The chain couples TRBV27 to TRBJ2-1, with 10 nucleotides matching TRBD2. Trimming removed 8 bases from V and 4 bases from J; junction bases left unmatched: 11. This CDR3 spans 16 amino acids. CDR1 and CDR2 from the germline V gene are MNHEY and SMNVEV (reference sequence). CDR3 amino acids: CASHPVLAGAYNEQFF. DNA for the CDR3: TGTGCCAGCCACCCGGTCCTAGCGGGGGCTTACAATGAGCAGTTCTTC.

This chain connects TRBV5-1 to TRBJ2-3; D is uncertain. The germline gives CDR1 SGHRS, CDR2 YFSETQ. The V and J ends lost 0 bases and 5 bases respectively, with 16 bases between them. This CDR3 spans 16 amino acids. CDR3 region: CASSLAGAQIEDTQYF. The CDR3 coding sequence is TGCGCCAGCAGCTTGGCTGGCGCTCAGATTGAAGATACGCAGTATTTT.

This clonotype was detected many times. The chain recombines TRBV7-2 with TRBJ2-5; weak D call: TRBD2 (6 bases). The CDR3 spans 15 residues. Germline assignment: CDR1 SGHTA and CDR2 FQGNSA. The V end lost 3 bases, the J end lost 2 bases, and 13 bases lay between the germline ends. The CDR3 sequence: CASSLQAGPQETQYF. In nucleotides, the CDR3 is TGTGCCAGCAGCTTGCAGGCGGGACCACAAGAGACCCAGTACTTC. The full variable domain, in which reference TRBV7-2 and TRBJ2-5 provide the parts outside the CDR3, is GAGVSQSPSNKVTEKGKDVELRCDPISGHTALYWYRQSLGQGLEFLIYFQGNSAPDKSGLPSDRFSAERTGGSVSTLTIQRTQQEDSAVYLCASSLQAGPQETQYFGPGTRLLVL.

The rearrangement uses TRBV6-1 and TRBJ2-3; D gene unclear. This CDR3 is 14 amino acids long. V was cut by 8 bases and J by 1 base, with 13 bases left in between. Per the germline V gene, CDR1 is MNHNS and CDR2 is SASEGT. CDR3 in DNA: TGTGCCAGCGAGAAGGCGATGGGCACAGATACGCAGTATTTT. It yields the protein CASEKAMGTDTQYF.

The rearrangement joins TRBV7-6 to TRBJ2-1, with TRBD2 matching 11 bases. The ends lost 1 base at V and 1 base at J; junction bases unmatched: 3. This CDR3 is built from 17 residues. The germline CDR1 and CDR2 sequences are SGHVS and FNYEAQ. The CDR3, as DNA: TGTGCCAGCAGCTTAGTAACTAGCGGGAGTTCCTACAATGAGCAGTTCTTC. Residues: CASSLVTSGSSYNEQFF.

The gene calls are TRBV7-9 and TRBJ1-2, with unresolved D. This CDR3 contains 16 residues. Looked up from germline, CDR1 is SEHNR and CDR2 is FQNEAQ (reference sequence). The V gene lost 5 bases and the J gene lost 5 bases, with 21 bases spanning the gap. CDR3: CASSPGPAGTPYGYTF. CDR3 in DNA: TGTGCCAGCAGCCCCGGCCCTGCCGGAACACCTTATGGCTACACCTTC.

This clonotype was observed a few times. The V call is TRBV13, the J call TRBJ1-2, with D possibly being TRBD1 (5 bases). V lost 5 bases and J 3 bases, leaving 16 bases between the germline ends. Germline assignment: CDR1 PRHDT and CDR2 FYEKMQ (reference sequence). CDR3 size: 15 residues. CDR3 protein: CASSRGASGDYGYTF. DNA for the CDR3: TGTGCCAGCAGCCGCGGGGCCTCAGGCGACTATGGCTACACCTTC.

This clonotype was found many times. The V call is TRBV10-3, the J call TRBJ2-7; 7 bases are shared with TRBD2. The CDR3 runs to 16 residues. Germline values: CDR1 ENHRY, CDR2 SYGVKD. The junction had 8 bases not matched to a gene; V was cut back by 3 bases and J by 0 bases. The CDR3 region has the DNA TGTGCCATCAGTGATCCTGGCGGGAGATACTCCTACGAGCAGTACTTC. It specifies CAISDPGGRYSYEQYF.

This clonotype has a count of ten or more. The rearrangement uses TRBV28 and TRBJ1-4; 8 bases are a match to TRBD1. The length of the CDR3 is 15 residues. The germline V gene encodes CDR1 MDHEN and CDR2 SYDVKM. Losses at the gene ends were 2 bases for V and 7 bases for J; bases not matched to a gene: 6. CDR3 region: CASSLGPTGAEKLFF. In nucleotides, the CDR3 is TGTGCCAGCAGTTTAGGGCCGACAGGGGCTGAAAAACTGTTTTTT.

The V gene is TRBV27, the J gene TRBJ2-1; D remains ambiguous. V lost 5 bases and J lost 6, with 11 bases in between. Looked up from germline, CDR1 is MNHEY and CDR2 is SMNVEV (reference sequence). This CDR3 is built from 13 residues. Here the CDR3 DNA reads TGTGCCAGCAGTGCACCCGGTACCAATGAGCAGTTCTTC. It specifies CASSAPGTNEQFF.

This clonotype occurred a few times. The chain combines TRBV2 with TRBJ2-3; the D is unclear. With 8 bases removed from V and 6 bases from J, the gap between germline ends came to 15 bases. Germline V lookup: CDR1 SNHLY, CDR2 FYNNEI. The CDR3 spans 13 residues. CDR3 bases: TGTGCCAGCCTGAGTCGGGTGTATGATACGCAGTATTTT. This codes for CASLSRVYDTQYF.

This clonotype was observed a handful of times. The rearrangement links TRBV6-1 to TRBJ2-3; no clear D. Germline V gene lookup returns CDR1 MNHNS and CDR2 SASEGT. V lost 6 bases and J lost 2, with 9 bases in between. The CDR3 sequence is 13 residues long. The CDR3 region has the DNA TGTGCCAGCAGCCTACTATTCACAGATACGCAGTATTTT. Translating gives CASSLLFTDTQYF.

The J gene is TRBJ1-5, the V gene TRBV10-2; weak D call: TRBD1 (5 bases). V was trimmed by 2 bases and J by 0 bases, leaving 5 bases between them. Looked up from germline, CDR1 is WSHSY and CDR2 is SAAADI. The CDR3 has 14 amino acids. The CDR3 DNA reads as TGCGCCAGCAGTGAGGGGGCTAGCAATCAGCCCCAGCATTTT. Its protein is CASSEGASNQPQHF.

This clonotype was picked up a small number of times. V is TRBV24-1 and J is TRBJ2-3, with 9 nucleotides matching TRBD1. From germline, CDR1 is KGHDR and CDR2 SFDVKD. This CDR3 region has 15 residues. J was trimmed by 6 bases and V by 3 bases; bases with no gene match: 6. The CDR3 sequence: CATSDLGTGSDTQYF. The CDR3 region has the DNA TGTGCCACCAGTGATCTCGGGACAGGGTCGGATACGCAGTATTTT.